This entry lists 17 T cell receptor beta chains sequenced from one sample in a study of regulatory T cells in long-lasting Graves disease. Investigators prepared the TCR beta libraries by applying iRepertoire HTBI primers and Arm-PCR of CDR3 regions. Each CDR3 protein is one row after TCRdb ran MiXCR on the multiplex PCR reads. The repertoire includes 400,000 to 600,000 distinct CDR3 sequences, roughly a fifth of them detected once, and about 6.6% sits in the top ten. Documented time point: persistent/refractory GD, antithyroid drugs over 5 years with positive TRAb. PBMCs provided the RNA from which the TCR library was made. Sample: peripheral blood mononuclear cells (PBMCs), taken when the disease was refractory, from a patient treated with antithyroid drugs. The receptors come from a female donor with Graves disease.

The CDR3 protein is CASSATSSVSEQFF. CDR3 DNA sequence: TGTGCCAGCAGTGCTACCTCTTCGGTCTCTGAGCAGTTCTTC. The V and J genes are TRBV12-3 or TRBV12-4 and TRBJ2-1; no reliable D call. V gave up 5 bases and J gave up 9 bases, with 17 bases separating them. The CDR3 has 14 amino acids.

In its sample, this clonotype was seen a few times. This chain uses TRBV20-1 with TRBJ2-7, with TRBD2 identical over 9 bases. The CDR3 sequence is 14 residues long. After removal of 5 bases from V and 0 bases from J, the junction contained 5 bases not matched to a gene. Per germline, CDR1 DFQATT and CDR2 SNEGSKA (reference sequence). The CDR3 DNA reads TGCAGTGCTGAGGGTAGCGGGGGCTCCTACGAGCAGTACTTC. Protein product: CSAEGSGGSYEQYF.

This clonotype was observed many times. The CDR3 is CASSQDLSGALQETQYF. CDR3 in DNA: TGTGCCAGCAGCCAAGATCTCAGCGGGGCCCTCCAAGAGACCCAGTACTTC. V gene TRBV3-1 combines with J gene TRBJ2-5; 7 bases are a match to TRBD2. CDR1 LGHDT and CDR2 YNNKEL come from the germline V gene (reference sequence). The CDR3 is 17 amino acids. J was trimmed by 1 base and V by 0 bases; bases with no gene match: 8.

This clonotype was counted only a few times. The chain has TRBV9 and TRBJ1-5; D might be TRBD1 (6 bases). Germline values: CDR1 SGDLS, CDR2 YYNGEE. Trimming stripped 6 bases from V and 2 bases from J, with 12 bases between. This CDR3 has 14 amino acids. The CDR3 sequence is CASNGGARNQPQHF. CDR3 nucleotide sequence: TGTGCCAGCAACGGGGGGGCCCGCAATCAGCCCCAGCATTTT.

The CDR3 DNA is TGTGCCAGTAGTATAGGGCAGTACACCGGGGAGCTGTTTTTT. It translates to CASSIGQYTGELFF. The chain combines TRBV19 with TRBJ2-2; D call uncertain. Germline CDR1 reads LNHDA; CDR2 reads SQIVND (reference sequence). The CDR3 sequence is 14 residues long. Trimming stripped 1 base from V and 3 bases from J, with 6 bases between.

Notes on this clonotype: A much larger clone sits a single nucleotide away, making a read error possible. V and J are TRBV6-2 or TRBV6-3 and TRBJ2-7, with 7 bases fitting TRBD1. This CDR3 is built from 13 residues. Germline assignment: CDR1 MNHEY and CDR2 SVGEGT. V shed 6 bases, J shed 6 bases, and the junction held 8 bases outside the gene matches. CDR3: CASSSSGGAEQYF. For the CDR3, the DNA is TGTGCCAGCAGCTCCTCAGGGGGAGCCGAGCAGTACTTC.

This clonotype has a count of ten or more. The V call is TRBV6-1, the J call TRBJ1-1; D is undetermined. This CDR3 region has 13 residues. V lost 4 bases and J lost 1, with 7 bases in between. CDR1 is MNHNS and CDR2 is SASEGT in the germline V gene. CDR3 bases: TGTGCCAGCAGTGTTATGACGAACACTGAAGCTTTCTTT. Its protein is CASSVMTNTEAFF.

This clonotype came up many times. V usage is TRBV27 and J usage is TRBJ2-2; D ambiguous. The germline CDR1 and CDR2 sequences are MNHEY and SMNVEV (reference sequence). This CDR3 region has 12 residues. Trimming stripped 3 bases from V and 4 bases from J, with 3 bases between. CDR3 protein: CASSFTTGELFF. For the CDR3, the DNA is TGTGCCAGCAGTTTCACCACCGGGGAGCTGTTTTTT.

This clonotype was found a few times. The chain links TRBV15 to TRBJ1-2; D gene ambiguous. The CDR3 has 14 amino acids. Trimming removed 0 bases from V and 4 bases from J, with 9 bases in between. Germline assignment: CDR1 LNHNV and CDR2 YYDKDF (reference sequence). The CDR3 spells CATSRDSLLYGYTF. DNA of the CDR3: TGTGCCACCAGCAGAGATTCATTGCTCTATGGCTACACCTTC.

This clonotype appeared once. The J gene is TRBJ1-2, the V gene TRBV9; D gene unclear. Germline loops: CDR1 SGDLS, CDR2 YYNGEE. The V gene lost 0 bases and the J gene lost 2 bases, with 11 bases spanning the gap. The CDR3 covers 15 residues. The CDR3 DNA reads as TGTGCCAGCAGCGTAGAAAGTACGGGAAACTATGGCTACACCTTC. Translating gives CASSVESTGNYGYTF.

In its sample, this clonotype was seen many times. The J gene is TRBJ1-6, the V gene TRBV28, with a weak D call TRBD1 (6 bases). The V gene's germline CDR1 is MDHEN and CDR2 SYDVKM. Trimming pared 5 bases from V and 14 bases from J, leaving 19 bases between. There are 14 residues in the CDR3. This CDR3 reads CASSTLGGRLALHF. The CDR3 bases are TGTGCCAGCAGTACCTTGGGGGGGCGGTTGGCCCTCCACTTT.

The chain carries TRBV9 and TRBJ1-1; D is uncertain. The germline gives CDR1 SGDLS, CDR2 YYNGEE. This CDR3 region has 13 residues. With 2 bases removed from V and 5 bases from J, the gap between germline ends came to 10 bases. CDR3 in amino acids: CASSVYSETEAFF. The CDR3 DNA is TGTGCCAGCAGCGTCTATAGTGAAACTGAAGCTTTCTTT.

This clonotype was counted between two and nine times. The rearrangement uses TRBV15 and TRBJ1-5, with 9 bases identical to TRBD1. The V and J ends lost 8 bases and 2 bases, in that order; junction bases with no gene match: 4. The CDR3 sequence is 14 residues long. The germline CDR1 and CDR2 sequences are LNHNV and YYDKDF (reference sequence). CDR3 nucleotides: TGTGCCACCGGAAGGGACAGGGGCAATCAGCCCCAGCATTTT. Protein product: CATGRDRGNQPQHF.

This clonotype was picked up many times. For the CDR3, the DNA is TGTGCCAGCAGTACCCCGGCGAGGGAGACCCAGTACTTC. Translated, it gives CASSTPARETQYF. This rearrangement joins TRBV12-3 or TRBV12-4 to TRBJ2-5; the D is unclear. Trimming took 5 bases from V and 5 from J, leaving 12 bases between them. The CDR3 loop spans 13 amino acids.

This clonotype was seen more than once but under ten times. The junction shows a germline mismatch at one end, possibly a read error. The CDR3 reads CASSFAGGAGDQGTQYF. As DNA, the CDR3 is TGTGCCAGCAGCTTCGCGGGGGGGGCTGGGGACCAAGGGACCCAGTACTTC. The chain recombines TRBV7-2 with TRBJ2-5, with 9 bases identical to TRBD2. Germline V gene sequence: CDR1 SGHTA, CDR2 FQGNSA. The CDR3 consists of 17 residues.

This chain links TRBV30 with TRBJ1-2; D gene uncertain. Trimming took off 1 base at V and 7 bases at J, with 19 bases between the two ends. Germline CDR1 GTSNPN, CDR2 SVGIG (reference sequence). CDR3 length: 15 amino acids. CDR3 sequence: CAWSELRREWAGYTF. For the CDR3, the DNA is TGTGCCTGGAGTGAACTCAGGCGGGAATGGGCTGGCTACACCTTC.

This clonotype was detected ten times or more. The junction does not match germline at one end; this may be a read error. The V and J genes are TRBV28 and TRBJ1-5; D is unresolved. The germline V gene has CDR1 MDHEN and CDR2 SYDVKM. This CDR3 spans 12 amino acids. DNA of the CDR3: TGTGCCAGCGGTTTGTGGATCCAGCCCCAGCATTTT. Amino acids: CASGLWIQPQHF.